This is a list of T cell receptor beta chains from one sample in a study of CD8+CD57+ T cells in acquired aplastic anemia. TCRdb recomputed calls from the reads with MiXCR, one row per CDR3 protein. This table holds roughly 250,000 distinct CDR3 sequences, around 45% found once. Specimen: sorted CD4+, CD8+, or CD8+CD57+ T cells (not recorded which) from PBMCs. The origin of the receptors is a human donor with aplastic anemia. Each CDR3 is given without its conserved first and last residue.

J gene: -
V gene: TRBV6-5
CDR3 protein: AISWTSGTYEQY

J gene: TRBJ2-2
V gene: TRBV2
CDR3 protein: ASSDLPGTSGPNTGELF

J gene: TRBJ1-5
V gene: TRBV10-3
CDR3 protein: ATQGGGQPQH

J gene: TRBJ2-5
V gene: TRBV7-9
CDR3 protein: AGAAEETQY

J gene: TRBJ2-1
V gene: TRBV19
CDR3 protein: ASSMTRGNEQF

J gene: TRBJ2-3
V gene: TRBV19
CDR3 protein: ASTGLSTDTQY

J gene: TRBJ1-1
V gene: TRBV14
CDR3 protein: ASSQGLRTQSNTEAF

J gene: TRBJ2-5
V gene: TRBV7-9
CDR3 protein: ASSSGQVQETQY

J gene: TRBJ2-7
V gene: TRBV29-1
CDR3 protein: SVINRGRYEQY

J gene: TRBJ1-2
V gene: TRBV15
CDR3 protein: ATSREYSGLNYGYT

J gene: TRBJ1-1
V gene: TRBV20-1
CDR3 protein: SAREGADTEAF

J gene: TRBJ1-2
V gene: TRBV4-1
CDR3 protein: ASSQPSVPEGYT

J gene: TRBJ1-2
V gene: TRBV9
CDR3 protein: ASSNREGAYGYT

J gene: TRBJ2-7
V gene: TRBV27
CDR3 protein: ASSKGTVTYEQY

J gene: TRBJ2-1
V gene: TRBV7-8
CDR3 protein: ASSYGTSSYNEQF

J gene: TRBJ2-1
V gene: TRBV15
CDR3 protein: ATSTGGSYNEQF

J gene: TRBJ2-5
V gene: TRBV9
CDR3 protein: ASSSPETQY

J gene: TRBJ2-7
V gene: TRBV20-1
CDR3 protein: SARMGQGSNYEQY

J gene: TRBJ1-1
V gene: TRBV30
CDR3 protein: AWSVLGMNTEAF

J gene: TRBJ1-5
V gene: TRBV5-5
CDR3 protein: ASSWTGDQPQH

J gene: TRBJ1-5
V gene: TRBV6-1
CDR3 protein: ASTSRTWWSQPQH

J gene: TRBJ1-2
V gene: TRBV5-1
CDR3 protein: ASSLSPGNNYGYT

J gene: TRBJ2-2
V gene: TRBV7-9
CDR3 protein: ASSSGLTNTGELF

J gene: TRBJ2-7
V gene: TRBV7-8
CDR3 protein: ASSSQIGSYEQY

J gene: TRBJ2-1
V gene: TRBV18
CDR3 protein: ASSTTGGNEQF

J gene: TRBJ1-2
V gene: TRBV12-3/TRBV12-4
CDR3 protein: ASSLALGAYDYGYT

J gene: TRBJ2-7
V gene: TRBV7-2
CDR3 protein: ANSLDHSFYEQY

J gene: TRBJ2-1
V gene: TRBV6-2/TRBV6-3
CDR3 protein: ASNDGGDYNEQF

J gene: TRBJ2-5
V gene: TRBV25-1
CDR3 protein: ASSGSGSKETQY

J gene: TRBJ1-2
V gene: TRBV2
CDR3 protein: ASNTAGGAGGYT

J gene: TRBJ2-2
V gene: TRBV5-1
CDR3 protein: ASSLVITGLVETGELF

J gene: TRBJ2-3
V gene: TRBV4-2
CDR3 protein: ASSQDFGLAGVSYDTQY

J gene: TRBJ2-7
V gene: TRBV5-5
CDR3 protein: ASSIGRQELDEQY

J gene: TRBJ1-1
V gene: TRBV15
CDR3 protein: ATSREATGWPEAF

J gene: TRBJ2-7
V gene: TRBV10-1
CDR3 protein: ASSDGGPSYEQQY

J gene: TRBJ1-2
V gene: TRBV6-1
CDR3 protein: ASIEQTYGYT

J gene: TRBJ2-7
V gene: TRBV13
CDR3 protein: ASSLASGPWGEQY

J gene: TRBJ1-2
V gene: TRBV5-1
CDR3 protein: ASSLEAGYHGYT

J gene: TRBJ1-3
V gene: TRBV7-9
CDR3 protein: ASSAPDRGRNTIY

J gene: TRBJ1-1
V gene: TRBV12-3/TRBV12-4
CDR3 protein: ASSRQGADTEAF

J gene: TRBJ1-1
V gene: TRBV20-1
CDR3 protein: SARPPRTGSTEAF

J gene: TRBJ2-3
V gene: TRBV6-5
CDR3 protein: ASSYSSTDTQY

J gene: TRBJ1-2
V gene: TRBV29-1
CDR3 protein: SVDNNYGYT

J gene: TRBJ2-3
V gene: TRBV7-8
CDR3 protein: TSSFGELGFKDTQY

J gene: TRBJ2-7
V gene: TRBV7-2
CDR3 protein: ASTPGTGEYEQY

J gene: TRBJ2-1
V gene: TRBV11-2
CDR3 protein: ASSLLAGGPLNEQF

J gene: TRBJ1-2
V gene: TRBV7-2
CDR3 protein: ASSLGQEIYGYT

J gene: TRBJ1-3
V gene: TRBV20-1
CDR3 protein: SAGRTGQGNTIY

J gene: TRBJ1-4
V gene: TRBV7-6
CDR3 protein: ASSLVTGPPTNEKLF

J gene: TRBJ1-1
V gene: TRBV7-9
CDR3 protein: ASSLPGDNTEAF

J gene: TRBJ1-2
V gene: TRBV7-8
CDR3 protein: ASSAAMIRTGRTVDYGYT

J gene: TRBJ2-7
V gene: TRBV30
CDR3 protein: AWMPLVGRPYEQY

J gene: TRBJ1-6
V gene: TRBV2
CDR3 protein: ASLWRDINSPLH

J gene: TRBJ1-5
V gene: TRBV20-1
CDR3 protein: SAPLWTAYSNQPQH

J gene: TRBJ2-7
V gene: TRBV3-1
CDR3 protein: ASTRTGDYEQY

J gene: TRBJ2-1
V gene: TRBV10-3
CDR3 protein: AISFDVRGGNEQF

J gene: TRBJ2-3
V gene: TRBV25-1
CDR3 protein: ASSPRTSGSATDTQY

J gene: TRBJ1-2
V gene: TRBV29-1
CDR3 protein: SVVDARQANYGYT